Listed below are T cell receptor beta chains from one sample, sequenced in a study of T cell repertoires in cytomegalovirus infection. One entry per CDR3 protein results from TCRdb running MiXCR on the reads. The table has just over 300,000 distinct CDR3 sequences, 17% seen once; the top ten hold around 11%. Sequencing used PBMCs. Receptors were obtained from a human donor in good health (CMV status not recorded). Some clones in this sample may be carry-over from other donors' samples. CDR3s include the opening cysteine and the closing phenylalanine or tryptophan. A D gene is named only where the DNA matches it firmly. Clone size is not always given. Where it is, it says once, few, many or a class for expanded clones.

d_gene: TRBD2
len: 14
v_gene: TRBV12-3/TRBV12-4
j_gene: TRBJ2-3
abundance: many
CDR3aa: CASSLGLDQGTQYF
CDR3nt: TGTGCCAGCAGCCTCGGACTAGATCAGGGTACGCAGTATTTT

d_gene: .
len: 12
v_gene: TRBV20-1
j_gene: TRBJ1-1
abundance: few
CDR3aa: CSARNRNTEAFF
CDR3nt: TGCAGTGCTAGGAACCGTAACACTGAAGCTTTCTTT

d_gene: .
len: 17
v_gene: TRBV7-2
j_gene: TRBJ1-4
abundance: many
CDR3aa: CASSAVISGKGSEKLFF
CDR3nt: TGTGCCAGCAGCGCAGTAATATCCGGGAAGGGGAGTGAAAAACTGTTTTTT

d_gene: TRBD2
len: 16
v_gene: TRBV7-2
j_gene: TRBJ2-7
abundance: many
CDR3aa: CASSTMGLAAAYEQYF
CDR3nt: TGTGCCAGCAGCACTATGGGACTAGCGGCCGCCTACGAGCAGTACTTC

d_gene: .
len: 14
v_gene: TRBV10-3
j_gene: TRBJ1-2
abundance: .
CDR3aa: CATPGRDGSYGYTF
CDR3nt: TGTGCCACCCCCGGGAGGGACGGCTCTTATGGCTACACCTTC

d_gene: .
len: 15
v_gene: TRBV6-6
j_gene: TRBJ2-5
abundance: .
CDR3aa: CASSYRPGPIETQYF
CDR3nt: TGTGCCAGCAGTTACCGCCCGGGCCCCATAGAGACCCAGTACTTC

d_gene: TRBD1
len: 16
v_gene: TRBV7-7
j_gene: TRBJ2-5
abundance: once
CDR3aa: CASSLGETGHQETQYF
CDR3nt: TGTGCTAGCAGCTTAGGCGAGACAGGGCACCAAGAGACCCAGTACTTC

d_gene: TRBD1
len: 16
v_gene: TRBV13
j_gene: TRBJ1-6
abundance: few
CDR3aa: CASKTDRVMGNSPLHF
CDR3nt: TGTGCCAGCAAGACGGACAGGGTAATGGGCAATTCACCCCTCCACTTT

d_gene: .
len: 16
v_gene: TRBV4-1
j_gene: TRBJ2-2
abundance: .
CDR3aa: CASSQEGNPPLRELFF
CDR3nt: TGCGCCAGCAGCCAAGAAGGGAACCCTCCCCTCAGGGAGCTGTTTTTT

d_gene: .
len: 16
v_gene: TRBV9
j_gene: TRBJ2-3
abundance: few
CDR3aa: CASSVVPGRGTDTQYF
CDR3nt: TGTGCCAGCAGCGTAGTCCCCGGGAGAGGCACAGATACGCAGTATTTT

d_gene: .
len: 14
v_gene: TRBV3-1
j_gene: TRBJ2-7
abundance: .
CDR3aa: CASSQGPSVYEQYF
CDR3nt: TGTGCCAGCAGCCAAGGTCCGTCAGTCTACGAGCAGTACTTC

d_gene: .
len: 14
v_gene: TRBV27
j_gene: TRBJ1-6
abundance: few
CDR3aa: CASCPAGHNSPLHF
CDR3nt: TGTGCCAGCTGCCCCGCCGGACATAATTCACCCCTCCACTTT

d_gene: .
len: 14
v_gene: TRBV19
j_gene: TRBJ1-1
abundance: many
CDR3aa: CASSHQRRKYEAFF
CDR3nt: TGTGCCAGTAGTCACCAAAGACGCAAATACGAAGCTTTCTTT

d_gene: .
len: 13
v_gene: TRBV7-2
j_gene: TRBJ2-1
abundance: few
CDR3aa: CASDGGAYNEQFF
CDR3nt: TGTGCCAGCGACGGGGGAGCCTACAATGAGCAGTTCTTC

d_gene: .
len: 12
v_gene: TRBV27
j_gene: TRBJ2-5
abundance: few
CDR3aa: CASSRVGGTQYF
CDR3nt: TGTGCCAGCAGCCGTGTAGGCGGGACCCAGTACTTC

d_gene: .
len: 14
v_gene: TRBV10-3
j_gene: TRBJ2-5
abundance: few
CDR3aa: CAISEAMGRETQYF
CDR3nt: TGTGCCATCAGTGAGGCGATGGGAAGGGAGACCCAGTACTTC

d_gene: .
len: 13
v_gene: TRBV6-8
j_gene: TRBJ1-4
abundance: .
CDR3aa: CASSYTQREKLFF
CDR3nt: TGTGCCAGCAGTTACACACAGCGGGAAAAACTGTTTTTT

d_gene: .
len: 14
v_gene: TRBV27
j_gene: TRBJ1-6
abundance: few
CDR3aa: CASTGPQYNSPLHF
CDR3nt: TGTGCCAGCACGGGCCCCCAGTATAATTCACCCCTCCACTTT

d_gene: TRBD2
len: 16
v_gene: TRBV7-3
j_gene: TRBJ2-1
abundance: few
CDR3aa: CASSLAPSGGDNEQFF
CDR3nt: TGTGCCAGCAGCTTAGCGCCTAGCGGGGGAGACAATGAGCAGTTCTTC

d_gene: TRBD2
len: 14
v_gene: TRBV20-1
j_gene: TRBJ2-1
abundance: .
CDR3aa: CSAAERGTYNEQFF
CDR3nt: TGCAGTGCCGCCGAGCGGGGAACCTACAATGAGCAGTTCTTC

d_gene: TRBD2
len: 16
v_gene: TRBV20-1
j_gene: TRBJ2-3
abundance: once
CDR3aa: CSASNLAGGPTDTQYF
CDR3nt: TGCAGTGCTAGTAATTTAGCGGGGGGACCCACAGATACGCAGTATTTT

d_gene: .
len: 16
v_gene: TRBV7-9
j_gene: TRBJ2-4
abundance: .
CDR3aa: CASSLAKRLAKNIQYF
CDR3nt: TGTGCCAGCAGCTTAGCGAAACGATTAGCCAAAAACATTCAGTACTTC

d_gene: .
len: 14
v_gene: TRBV5-5
j_gene: TRBJ2-5
abundance: few
CDR3aa: CASSLDQGRETQYF
CDR3nt: TGTGCCAGCAGCTTGGACCAAGGGAGGGAGACCCAGTACTTC

d_gene: .
len: 14
v_gene: TRBV28
j_gene: TRBJ2-5
abundance: many
CDR3aa: CASSSGGASETQYF
CDR3nt: TGTGCCAGCAGTTCCGGGGGAGCATCAGAGACCCAGTACTTC

d_gene: .
len: 15
v_gene: TRBV6-5
j_gene: TRBJ1-2
abundance: many
CDR3aa: CASSHTGTVNYGYTF
CDR3nt: TGTGCCAGCAGCCACACCGGGACGGTGAACTATGGCTACACCTTC

d_gene: .
len: 13
v_gene: TRBV19
j_gene: TRBJ2-5
abundance: .
CDR3aa: CASSGEDQETQYF
CDR3nt: TGTGCCAGTAGTGGGGAAGACCAAGAGACCCAGTACTTC

d_gene: .
len: 14
v_gene: TRBV6-2/TRBV6-3
j_gene: TRBJ1-1
abundance: few
CDR3aa: CASCLGGYNTEAFF
CDR3nt: TGTGCCAGCTGCCTTGGGGGGTACAACACTGAAGCTTTCTTT

d_gene: .
len: 15
v_gene: TRBV5-1
j_gene: TRBJ2-1
abundance: .
CDR3aa: CASSLDGESYNEQFF
CDR3nt: TGCGCCAGCAGCTTGGACGGGGAGAGCTACAATGAGCAGTTCTTC

d_gene: .
len: 13
v_gene: TRBV20-1
j_gene: TRBJ1-3
abundance: .
CDR3aa: CSARDSIGNTIYF
CDR3nt: TGCAGTGCTAGAGATTCGATCGGAAACACCATATATTTT

d_gene: TRBD1
len: 14
v_gene: TRBV12-3/TRBV12-4
j_gene: TRBJ1-5
abundance: .
CDR3aa: CASSVRGLVQPQHF
CDR3nt: TGTGCCAGCAGTGTCAGGGGGCTCGTTCAGCCCCAGCATTTT

d_gene: .
len: 15
v_gene: TRBV6-1
j_gene: TRBJ2-2
abundance: .
CDR3aa: CASSPGGSGTGELFF
CDR3nt: TGTGCCAGCAGTCCCGGGGGCAGTGGCACCGGGGAGCTGTTTTTT

d_gene: .
len: 15
v_gene: TRBV28
j_gene: TRBJ2-5
abundance: many
CDR3aa: CATHPVRGSKETQYF
CDR3nt: TGTGCCACCCACCCCGTAAGGGGGAGTAAAGAGACCCAGTACTTC

d_gene: .
len: 14
v_gene: TRBV28
j_gene: TRBJ2-3
abundance: few
CDR3aa: CASSSGGAEDTQYF
CDR3nt: TGTGCCAGCAGTTCAGGGGGGGCCGAAGATACGCAGTATTTT

d_gene: .
len: 15
v_gene: TRBV20-1
j_gene: TRBJ2-6
abundance: .
CDR3aa: CSARGAGPGANVLTF
CDR3nt: TGCAGTGCGAGGGGGGCGGGGCCTGGGGCCAACGTCCTGACTTTC

d_gene: .
len: 13
v_gene: TRBV12-3/TRBV12-4
j_gene: TRBJ1-1
abundance: few
CDR3aa: CASSLVEDTEAFF
CDR3nt: TGTGCCAGCAGTTTGGTGGAGGACACTGAAGCTTTCTTT

d_gene: TRBD1
len: 16
v_gene: TRBV4-1
j_gene: TRBJ1-2
abundance: few
CDR3aa: CASSQGHRGLNYGYTF
CDR3nt: TGCGCCAGCAGCCAAGGCCACAGGGGGCTCAACTATGGCTACACCTTC

d_gene: TRBD1
len: 13
v_gene: TRBV12-3/TRBV12-4
j_gene: TRBJ1-2
abundance: few
CDR3aa: CASSGGQGYGYTF
CDR3nt: TGTGCCAGCAGTGGGGGACAGGGATATGGCTACACCTTC

d_gene: TRBD2
len: 14
v_gene: TRBV20-1
j_gene: TRBJ2-5
abundance: few
CDR3aa: CSANEGLAQETQYF
CDR3nt: TGCAGTGCTAACGAGGGACTAGCACAAGAGACCCAGTACTTC